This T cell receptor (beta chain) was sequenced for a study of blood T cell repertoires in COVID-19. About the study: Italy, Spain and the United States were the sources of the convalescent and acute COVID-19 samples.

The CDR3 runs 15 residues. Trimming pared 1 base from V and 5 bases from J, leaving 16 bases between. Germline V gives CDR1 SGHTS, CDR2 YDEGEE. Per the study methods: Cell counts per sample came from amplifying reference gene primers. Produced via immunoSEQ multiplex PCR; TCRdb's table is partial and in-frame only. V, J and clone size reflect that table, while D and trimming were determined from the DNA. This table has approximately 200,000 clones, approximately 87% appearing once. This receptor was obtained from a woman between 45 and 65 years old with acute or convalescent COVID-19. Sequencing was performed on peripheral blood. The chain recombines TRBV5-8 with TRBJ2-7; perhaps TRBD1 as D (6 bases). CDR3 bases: TGTGCCAGCAGCTTGCGAACAGGGCGGTTGAACGAGCAGTACTTC. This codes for CASSLRTGRLNEQYF. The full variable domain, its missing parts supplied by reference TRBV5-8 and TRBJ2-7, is EAGVTQSPTHLIKTRGQQATLRCSPISGHTSVYWYQQALGLGLQFLLWYDEGEERNRGNFPPRFSGRQFPNYSSELNVNALELEDSALYLCASSLRTGRLNEQYFGPGTRLTVT.